This T cell receptor (beta chain) was documented in a study of blood T cells in healthy people across ages. Study results and limitations: Greater diversity and more naive CD4+ cells were seen in long-lived donors than in aged donors. Underestimates were what the diversity estimates from one million T cells were considered to be.

V was cut by 2 bases and J by 5 bases, with 13 bases left in between. The germline V gene has CDR1 SGHRS and CDR2 YFSETQ. The CDR3 totals 15 residues. Then a second PCR, running about 6 to 11 cycles, was carried out with a sample-barcoded 5' primer and a J-beta primer mix. TCRdb passed the 5' RACE reads through MiXCR, listing each CDR3 protein once. Here the sample spans about 1.4 million distinct CDR3 sequences, 59% being singletons. About this clonotype itself: Antigen unknown.

The source is a man aged 18-30 years in good health. Sequenced material: blood. The chain is built from TRBV5-1 and TRBJ2-2; the D is unclear. The CDR3: CASSLATMGTGELFF. For the CDR3, the DNA is TGCGCCAGCAGCTTAGCTACAATGGGGACCGGGGAGCTGTTTTTT.